The next 22 T cell receptor beta chains were all read from a single sample in a study of blood T cell repertoires in COVID-19. Some clones are missing from TCRdb's copy, which holds only in-frame ones; the method was immunoSEQ multiplex PCR. The sample shows some 270,000 clones, roughly 90% of them seen only once. The source material was PBMCs or T cells enriched from blood (not recorded which). The source is a woman aged 60-75 years who had recovered from COVID-19.

This chain joins TRBV6-4 and TRBJ1-5; 8 nucleotides line up with TRBD1. The CDR3 has 14 residues. Germline CDR1 MRHNA, CDR2 SNTAGT. V lost 2 bases and J lost 4; bases outside the gene matches: 1. Here the CDR3 DNA reads TGTGCCAGCAGTGACACAGGGGGAAATCAGCCCCAGCATTTT. Amino acid sequence: CASSDTGGNQPQHF.

This chain uses TRBV5-1 with TRBJ2-5; TRBD1 agrees at 7 bases. Germline assignment: CDR1 SGHRS and CDR2 YFSETQ. V gave up 4 bases and J gave up 1 base; unmatched junction bases: 7. The CDR3 length is 15 residues. CDR3 residues: CASSGKGQTQETQYF. For the CDR3, the DNA is TGCGCCAGCAGCGGGAAGGGACAGACCCAAGAGACCCAGTACTTC.

The chain employs TRBV5-1 and TRBJ2-1; D perhaps matches TRBD2 (6 bases). V lost 5 bases to trimming and J lost 8 bases, with 14 bases between them. Germline-derived CDR1 and CDR2 are SGHRS and YFSETQ. The CDR3 runs 13 residues. The CDR3 coding sequence is TGCGCCAGCAGGGACTACTCTAGGGATGAGCAGTTCTTC. Its translation is CASRDYSRDEQFF.

The rearrangement uses TRBV6-6 and TRBJ1-2; TRBD1 might be the D (5 bases). The germline V gene encodes CDR1 MNHNY and CDR2 SVGAGI (reference sequence). This CDR3 comprises 13 residues. Trimming left V 4 bases short and J 5 bases short, with 11 bases between. CDR3 in amino acids: CASSLIRVYGYTF. The CDR3 coding sequence is TGTGCCAGCAGTTTAATCAGGGTTTATGGCTACACCTTC.

V usage is TRBV5-1 and J usage is TRBJ2-2; D may be TRBD1 (6 bases). Germline V gene sequence: CDR1 SGHRS, CDR2 YFSETQ. Trimming took off 8 bases at V and 2 bases at J, with 16 bases between the two ends. The CDR3 extends over 15 amino acids. DNA of the CDR3: TGCGCCAGTCGACGACAGGCCTCAAACACCGGGGAGCTGTTTTTT. This codes for CASRRQASNTGELFF.

The chain employs TRBV28 and TRBJ1-5, with D perhaps matching TRBD1 (6 bases). Between the trimmed V and J ends, which lost 6 bases and 0 bases, there was a span of 12 bases. Germline CDR1 is MDHEN and CDR2 is SYDVKM. CDR3 length: 15 residues. The CDR3 bases are TGTGCCAGCAGCGAAGGGGGTTATAGCAATCAGCCCCAGCATTTT. Its protein is CASSEGGYSNQPQHF.

The chain combines TRBV30 with TRBJ1-6; 10 bases map to TRBD1. The CDR3 consists of 16 residues. Germline loops: CDR1 GTSNPN, CDR2 SVGIG (reference sequence). The V and J ends lost 2 bases and 16 bases, in that order; junction bases with no gene match: 17. The CDR3 sequence: CAWSISRDRGPQTLHF. The CDR3 DNA is TGTGCCTGGAGTATCTCCCGGGACAGGGGCCCTCAGACACTCCACTTT. Looking up the rest from reference TRBV30 and TRBJ1-6 gives the full variable domain: SQTIHQWPATLVQPVGSPLSLECTVEGTSNPNLYWYRQAAGRGLQLLFYSVGIGQISSEVPQNLSASRPQDRQFILSSKKLLLSDSGFYLCAWSISRDRGPQTLHFGNGTRLTVT.

The rearrangement joins TRBV5-1 to TRBJ2-5; 8 bases align to TRBD1. The length of the CDR3 is 13 residues. CDR1 and CDR2 (germline): SGHRS, YFSETQ. The V segment lost 3 bases and the J segment 5 bases; nucleotides outside the gene matches: 3. CDR3 nucleotides: TGCGCCAGCAGCTGGCAGGGGGCGGAGACCCAGTACTTC. This encodes CASSWQGAETQYF.

This clone showed up just once. The gene calls are TRBV3-1 (or the pseudogene TRBV3-2) and TRBJ1-6, with D hard to call. The length of the CDR3 is 16 residues. The germline CDR1 and CDR2 sequences are LGHDT and YNNKEL (reference sequence). The ends were cut back, 4 bases at V and 8 bases at J, with 18 bases in the middle. In nucleotides, the CDR3 is TGTGCCAGCAGCCTACGACCGGGATCGAGTGATTCACCCCTCCACTTT. Translation gives CASSLRPGSSDSPLHF.

V gene TRBV12-3 or TRBV12-4 combines with J gene TRBJ1-3; no clear D. CDR3 length: 13 residues. The ends were cut back, 3 bases at V and 7 bases at J, with 10 bases in the middle. Here the CDR3 DNA reads TGTGCCAGCAGTTTTTCCATCGGGAACACCATATATTTT. It is translated as CASSFSIGNTIYF.

This sequence joins TRBV9 and TRBJ2-2, with TRBD1 identical over 7 bases. In germline, CDR1 is SGDLS, CDR2 YYNGEE. The CDR3 loop spans 17 amino acids. The junction had 13 bases not matched to a gene; V was cut back by 4 bases and J by 4 bases. CDR3 amino acids: CASSRPRQGPTTGELFF. The CDR3, as DNA: TGTGCCAGCAGCCGCCCGAGACAGGGCCCTACCACCGGGGAGCTGTTTTTT.

This clone was counted a few times. The rearrangement joins TRBV5-1 to TRBJ2-1; possibly TRBD2 for D (6 bases). V was cut by 1 base and J by 4 bases, with 12 bases left in between. Germline-derived CDR1 and CDR2 are SGHRS and YFSETQ. The CDR3 spans 15 residues. As DNA, the CDR3 is TGCGCCAGCAGCTTGCAGGAGGGGATTTACAATGAGCAGTTCTTC. Its protein product is CASSLQEGIYNEQFF.

The chain is built from TRBV7-9 and TRBJ2-5, with 10 bases matching TRBD1. The CDR3 contains 17 residues. Germline CDR1 is SEHNR and CDR2 is FQNEAQ (reference sequence). V was pared by 2 bases and J by 3 bases, with 9 bases of the junction left unmatched. The CDR3 DNA reads TGTGCCAGCAGCTTACGCGGGACAGGGGCCGCAGAAGAGACCCAGTACTTC. Its protein is CASSLRGTGAAEETQYF. The full variable domain, rest sourced from reference TRBV7-9 and TRBJ2-5, is DTGVSQNPRHKITKRGQNVTFRCDPISEHNRLYWYRQTLGQGPEFLTYFQNEAQLEKSRLLSDRFSAERPKGSFSTLEIQRTEQGDSAMYLCASSLRGTGAAEETQYFGPGTRLLVL.

J is TRBJ1-1 and V is TRBV3-1 (or the pseudogene TRBV3-2), with 7 bases matching TRBD1. V shed 3 bases, J shed 5 bases, and the junction held 12 bases outside the gene matches. The CDR3 spans 16 residues. Germline CDR1 reads LGHDT; CDR2 reads YNNKEL (reference sequence). CDR3 protein: CASSQRLQGFGTEAFF. CDR3 coding DNA: TGTGCCAGCAGCCAGAGACTACAGGGGTTTGGGACTGAAGCTTTCTTT.

This rearrangement joins TRBV11-2 to TRBJ2-7; a possible D gene is TRBD2 (6 bases). This CDR3 contains 16 residues. In germline, CDR1 is SGHAT, CDR2 FQNNGV. The V gene lost 4 bases and the J gene lost 3 bases, with 19 bases spanning the gap. This CDR3 is CASSSTGGTVVYEQYF. CDR3 coding DNA: TGTGCCAGCAGCTCCACCGGCGGGACGGTAGTCTACGAGCAGTACTTC.

The chain links TRBV7-9 to TRBJ1-1, with D perhaps TRBD1 (6 bases). In germline, CDR1 is SEHNR, CDR2 FQNEAQ (reference sequence). V was trimmed by 5 bases and J by 5 bases, leaving 18 bases between them. The CDR3 contains 15 residues. CDR3 loop: CASSEDGRRGTEAFF. The CDR3 nucleotides read TGTGCCAGCAGCGAGGACGGCCGAAGGGGGACTGAAGCTTTCTTT.

This chain joins TRBV9 and TRBJ2-2; D uncertain. The CDR3 is 15 amino acids. Per the germline V gene, CDR1 is SGDLS and CDR2 is YYNGEE. V dropped 4 bases and J dropped 1 base, with 11 bases sitting between them. The CDR3: CASSRGSRNTGELFF. DNA of the CDR3: TGTGCCAGCAGCAGAGGCTCCCGGAACACCGGGGAGCTGTTTTTT.

The V call is TRBV7-6, the J call TRBJ2-3; TRBD2 matches at 8 bases. The CDR3 sequence is 16 residues long. The germline V gene encodes CDR1 SGHVS and CDR2 FNYEAQ. J was trimmed by 0 bases and V by 5 bases; bases with no gene match: 7. The chain's CDR3 is CASSRGGRESTDTQYF. CDR3 in DNA: TGTGCCAGCAGCCGGGGGGGGCGGGAGAGCACAGATACGCAGTATTTT.

The chain joins TRBV7-9 to TRBJ1-4; TRBD1 might be the D (6 bases). The CDR3 has 16 residues. The germline gives CDR1 SEHNR, CDR2 FQNEAQ (reference sequence). V was pared by 3 bases and J by 4 bases, with 15 bases between. This CDR3 is CASSFGQLLGNEKLFF. DNA of the CDR3: TGTGCCAGCAGCTTTGGACAGCTCTTAGGTAATGAAAAACTGTTTTTT.

The chain employs TRBV28 and TRBJ2-1; D not resolved. The V gene lost 2 bases and the J gene lost 12 bases, with 14 bases spanning the gap. Germline V gene sequence: CDR1 MDHEN, CDR2 SYDVKM. The length of the CDR3 is 13 residues. The chain's CDR3 is CASSLNLRILQFF. The CDR3 DNA follows: TGTGCCAGCAGTTTAAACTTGCGTATCCTGCAGTTCTTC. The full variable domain, with the rest looked up from reference TRBV28 and TRBJ2-1, is DVKVTQSSRYLVKRTGEKVFLECVQDMDHENMFWYRQDPGLGLRLIYFSYDVKMKEKGDIPEGYSVSREKKERFSLILESASTNQTSMYLCASSLNLRILQFFGPGTRLTVL.

This chain joins TRBV7-8 and TRBJ2-7, with a weak D call TRBD1 (5 bases). With 5 bases removed from V and 3 bases from J, the gap between germline ends came to 14 bases. The CDR3 sequence is 14 residues long. Germline CDR1 reads SGHVS; CDR2 reads FQNEAQ. The CDR3 loop is CASSQGGASYEQYF. The CDR3 DNA reads as TGTGCCAGCAGCCAGGGTGGGGCCAGCTACGAGCAGTACTTC.

This clone was seen just once. The sample contains more than one DNA sequence encoding this CDR3. This sequence joins TRBV5-4 and TRBJ2-3; 9 positions match TRBD1. The CDR3 extends over 15 amino acids. V lost 2 bases to trimming and J lost 1 base; unmatched junction nucleotides: 2. CDR1 is SGHNT, CDR2 YYREEE, per germline (reference sequence). Here the CDR3 DNA reads TGTGCCAGCAGCTTCCGGACAGGGGGCACAGATACGCAGTATTTT. Amino acids: CASSFRTGGTDTQYF.